The T cell receptor (beta chain) under discussion was sequenced for a study of CD8+ T cells in alopecia areata (dated by TCRdb to 2016 to 2018). Turning to the overall study: Skin from C3H/HeJ donors with spontaneous alopecia (roughly 6-12 months old) was grafted onto female C3H/HeJ recipients aged about 7-11 weeks. Scalp tissue and sorted CD4+ and CD8+ peripheral blood T cells from patchy and totalis/universalis alopecia areata patients and from healthy controls were covered by human TCRbeta sequencing. High-throughput TCRbeta sequencing was used to examine T cell clonal expansion in alopecia areata in both the C3H/HeJ mouse model and human patients. immunoSEQ multiplex PCR using 35 Vbeta forward primers and 13 Jbeta reverse primers was used to amplify TCRbeta CDR3 regions. RNA was extracted with the PAXgene miRNA kit for fixed scalp, the miRNeasy kit for PBMCs, and the RNeasy kit for mouse skin. Scalp clonality was compared across normal scalp (n=4), patchy alopecia areata scalp (n=8), and alopecia totalis/universalis scalp (n=8).

Receptor amplification or capture employed the immunoSEQ multiplex PCR assay. To provide template for TCR sequencing, every sample had RNA extracted and reverse transcribed into cDNA. First-strand cDNA was synthesized with SuperScript III using a 2:1 mix of oligo-dT and random hexamers. A synthetic immune receptor repertoire was used to gauge amplification bias, and whatever bias remained was removed computationally. Libraries were sequenced on Illumina HiSeq with 60 bp reads covering the CDR3, read from J toward V. The original pipeline was this. Raw reads were preprocessed for error removal, and CDR3 was defined according to IMGT conventions as running from the conserved cysteine to phenylalanine. Clonality was computed as 1 minus the Shannon entropy, with the entropy normalized by log2 of the number of productive unique TCRs. Whether scalp clones were CD4 or CD8 was inferred by matching scalp TCRbeta sequences against CD4 and CD8 repertoires sorted from blood. TCRdb mirrors the immuneACCESS table, restricted to in-frame sequences. Some clones are absent from its copies; in checked studies, under half trace to an unresolved V gene, and the reason for the others is unknown. From that table come the V and J calls and clone size; the DNA was used to work out D and trimming. With 270,000 or so clones recorded, this sample contains no clone counted only once. The ten largest clones capture about 1.2% of the sample.

This clone showed up just a few times. It has no known antigen specificity. Here, both gene names and germline sequences come from the mouse. The read comes to an end 4 residues before the CDR3 does, leaving the germline J gene to fill in the end. The sample contains more than one DNA sequence encoding this CDR3. Pooled mouse cutaneous lymph node cells were stained for CD4, CD8alpha, NKG2D, NKG2ACE and other markers, then sorted on a BD Influx. On the study overall, not on this receptor specifically: Unlike mouse skin, which is dominated by gammadelta T cells, normal human skin has resident alphabeta T cells that are also sequenced, and this complicates analysis of the scalp TCR repertoire. Compared with mice, TCR sequences shared between patients were less clear, possibly partly because of HLA diversity across the patient population. Compared with normal scalp, lesional scalp had higher clonality and more expanded CD8+ clones, particularly in alopecia totalis/universalis, a pattern that suggests antigenic drive.

For CDR1 and CDR2, the germline V gene (reference sequence) lists NNHNN and SYGAGS. The CDR3 starts with the cysteine, ends with the phenylalanine, and has 14 residues. The DNA has 30 bases, all within the CDR3, and is read from base 1. The junction shows trimming of 2 bases on V and 0 bases on J, plus 7 bases between the germline ends. The rearranged chain carries TRBV13-2 and TRBJ2-4, and perhaps TRBD2 as D gene, on 5 matching bases. The sequence came from a C3H/HeJ mouse with alopecia areata. Mice in this strain carry MHC haplotype H2-k. The sample consisted of CD4+ T cells sorted from a lymph node. The sequenced part of the CDR3 DNA is TGTGCCAGCGGTGAGCTGGGTAGTCAAAAC. Translated, this is CASGELGSQN. The full CDR3 is CASGELGSQNTLYF.